The present entry profiles one TCR beta chain with its context. V gave up 5 bases and J gave up 0 bases; unmatched junction bases: 8. CDR1 SGDLS and CDR2 YYNGEE come from the germline V gene. The CDR3 covers 17 residues. The data originate from a study of T cells after yellow fever vaccination. Production of TCR cDNA was by 5'RACE template switching, which also added a universal primer site and UMIs. Via MiXCR, TCRdb re-called the 5' RACE reads, giving one row per CDR3 protein. Among under 150,000 distinct CDR3 sequences, 7.7% were seen once, and the ten largest hold 0.73%. The starting material was CD4+ T cells sorted from PBMCs, obtained 5 days after the yellow fever booster vaccination. This chain joins TRBV9 and TRBJ2-6; 7 bases agree with TRBD1. The TCR sequence derives from a man aged 25-45 years who received the YFV17D yellow fever vaccine. CDR3 amino acids: CASSPWTGNSGANVLTF. CDR3 coding DNA: TGTGCCAGCAGTCCATGGACAGGAAACTCTGGGGCCAACGTCCTGACTTTC.